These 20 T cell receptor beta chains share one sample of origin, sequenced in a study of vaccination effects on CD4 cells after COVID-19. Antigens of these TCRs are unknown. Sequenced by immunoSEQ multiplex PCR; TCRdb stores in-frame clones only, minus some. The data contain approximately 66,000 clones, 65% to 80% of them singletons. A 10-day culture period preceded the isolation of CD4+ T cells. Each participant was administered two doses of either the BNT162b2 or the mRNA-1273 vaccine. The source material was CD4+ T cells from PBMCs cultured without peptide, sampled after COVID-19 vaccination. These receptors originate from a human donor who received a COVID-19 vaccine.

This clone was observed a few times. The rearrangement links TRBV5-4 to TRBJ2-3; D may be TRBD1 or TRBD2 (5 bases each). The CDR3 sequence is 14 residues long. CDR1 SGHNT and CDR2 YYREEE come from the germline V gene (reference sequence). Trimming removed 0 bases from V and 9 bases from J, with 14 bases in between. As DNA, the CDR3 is TGTGCCAGCAGCTTGGCCGGGATGGGGGAGACGCAGTATTTT. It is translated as CASSLAGMGETQYF.

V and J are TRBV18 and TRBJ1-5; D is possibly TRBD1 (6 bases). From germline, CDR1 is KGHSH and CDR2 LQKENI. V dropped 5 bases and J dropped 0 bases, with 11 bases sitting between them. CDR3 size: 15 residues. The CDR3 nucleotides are TGTGCCAGCTCAGAAGGACAGATTAGCAATCAGCCCCAGCATTTT. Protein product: CASSEGQISNQPQHF. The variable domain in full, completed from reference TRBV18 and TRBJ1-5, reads NAGVMQNPRHLVRRRGQEARLRCSPMKGHSHVYWYRQLPEEGLKFMVYLQKENIIDESGMPKERFSAEFPKEGPSILRIQQVVRGDSAAYFCASSEGQISNQPQHFGDGTRLSIL.

The DNA for the CDR3 is TGTGCCAGCAGTCCGGGACAGTTCACAGATACGCAGTATTTT. Its protein product is CASSPGQFTDTQYF. The gene calls are TRBV5-8 and TRBJ2-3; 7 bases are a match to TRBD1. The CDR3 loop spans 14 amino acids. Germline V gene sequence: CDR1 SGHTS, CDR2 YDEGEE. Trimming removed 5 bases from V and 2 bases from J; junction bases left unmatched: 5.

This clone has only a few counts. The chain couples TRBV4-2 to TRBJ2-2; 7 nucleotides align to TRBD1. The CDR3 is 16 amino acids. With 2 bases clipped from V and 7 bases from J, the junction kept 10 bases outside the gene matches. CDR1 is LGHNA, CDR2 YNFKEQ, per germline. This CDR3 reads CASSQKGDPGGGELFF. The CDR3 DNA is TGTGCCAGCAGCCAAAAAGGGGACCCAGGGGGCGGGGAGCTGTTTTTT.

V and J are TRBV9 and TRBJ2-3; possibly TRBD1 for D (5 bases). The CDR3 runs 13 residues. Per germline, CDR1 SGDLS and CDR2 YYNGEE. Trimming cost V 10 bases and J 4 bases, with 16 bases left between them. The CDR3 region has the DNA TGTGCCGGCTCTCAGGGTATGGCAGATACGCAGTATTTT. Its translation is CAGSQGMADTQYF.

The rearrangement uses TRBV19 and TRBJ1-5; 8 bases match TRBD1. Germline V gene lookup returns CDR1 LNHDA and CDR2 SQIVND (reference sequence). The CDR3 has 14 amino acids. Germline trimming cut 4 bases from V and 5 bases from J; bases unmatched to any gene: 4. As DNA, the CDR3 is TGTGCCAGTAGTACCGGACAGGGTCATCAGCCCCAGCATTTT. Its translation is CASSTGQGHQPQHF.

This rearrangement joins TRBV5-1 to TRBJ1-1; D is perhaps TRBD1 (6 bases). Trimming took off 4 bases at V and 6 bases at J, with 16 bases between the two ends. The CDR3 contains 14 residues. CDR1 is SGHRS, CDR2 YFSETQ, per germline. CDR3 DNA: TGCGCCAGCAGCACTAGGGGGGGTGGGGCTGAAGCTTTCTTT. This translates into CASSTRGGGAEAFF. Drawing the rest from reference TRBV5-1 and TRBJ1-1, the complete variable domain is KAGVTQTPRYLIKTRGQQVTLSCSPISGHRSVSWYQQTPGQGLQFLFEYFSETQRNKGNFPGRFSGRQFSNSRSEMNVSTLELGDSALYLCASSTRGGGAEAFFGQGTRLTVV.

CDR3 loop: CASCYRDSTTDTQYF. The CDR3 DNA reads TGCGCCAGCTGCTACCGGGACTCTACCACAGATACGCAGTATTTT. V gene TRBV5-1 combines with J gene TRBJ2-3; the D gene is possibly TRBD2 (6 bases). The CDR3 spans 15 residues. The germline CDR1 and CDR2 sequences are SGHRS and YFSETQ. V dropped 7 bases and J dropped 2 bases, with 17 bases sitting between them.

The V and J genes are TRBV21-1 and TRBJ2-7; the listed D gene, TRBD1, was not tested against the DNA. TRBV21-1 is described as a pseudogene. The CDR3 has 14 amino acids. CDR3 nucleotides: TGTGCCAGCAGCACCGATACAGGGGCCTGCGAGCAGTACGTC. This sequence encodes CASSTDTGACEQYV.

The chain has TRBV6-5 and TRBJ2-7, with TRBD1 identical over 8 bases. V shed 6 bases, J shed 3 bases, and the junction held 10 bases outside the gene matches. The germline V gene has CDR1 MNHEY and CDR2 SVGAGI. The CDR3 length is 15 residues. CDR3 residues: CASRSGTGASYEQYV. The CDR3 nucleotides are TGTGCCAGCAGGTCCGGGACAGGAGCTAGCTACGAGCAGTACGTC.

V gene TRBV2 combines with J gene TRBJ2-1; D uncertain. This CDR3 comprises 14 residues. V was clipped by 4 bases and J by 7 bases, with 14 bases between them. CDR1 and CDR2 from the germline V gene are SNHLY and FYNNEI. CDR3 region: CASSGTHSRNEQFF. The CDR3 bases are TGTGCCAGCAGTGGAACGCACAGTCGGAATGAGCAGTTCTTC. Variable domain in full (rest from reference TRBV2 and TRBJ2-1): EPEVTQTPSHQVTQMGQEVILRCVPISNHLYFYWYRQILGQKVEFLVSFYNNEISEKSEIFDDQFSVERPDGSNFTLKIRSTKLEDSAMYFCASSGTHSRNEQFFGPGTRLTVL.

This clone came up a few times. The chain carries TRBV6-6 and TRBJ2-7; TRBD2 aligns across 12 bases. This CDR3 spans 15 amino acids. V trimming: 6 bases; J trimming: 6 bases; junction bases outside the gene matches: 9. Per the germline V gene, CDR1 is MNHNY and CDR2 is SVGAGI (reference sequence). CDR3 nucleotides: TGTGCCAGCAGGCTAGCGGGGGGGACTTTGGTCGAGCAGTACGTC. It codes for CASRLAGGTLVEQYV.

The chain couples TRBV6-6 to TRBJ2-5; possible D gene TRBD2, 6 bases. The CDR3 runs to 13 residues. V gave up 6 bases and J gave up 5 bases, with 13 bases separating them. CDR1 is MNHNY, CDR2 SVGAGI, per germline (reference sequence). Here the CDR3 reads CASRVGAGETQYF. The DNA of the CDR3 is TGTGCCAGCAGAGTCGGGGCGGGGGAGACCCAGTACTTC.

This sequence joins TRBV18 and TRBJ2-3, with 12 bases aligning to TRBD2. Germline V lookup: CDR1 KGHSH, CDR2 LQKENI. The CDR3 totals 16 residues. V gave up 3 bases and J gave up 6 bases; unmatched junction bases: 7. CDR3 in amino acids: CASSPLLAGGPDTQYF. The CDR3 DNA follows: TGTGCCAGCTCACCCTTACTAGCGGGGGGCCCGGATACGCAGTATTTT.

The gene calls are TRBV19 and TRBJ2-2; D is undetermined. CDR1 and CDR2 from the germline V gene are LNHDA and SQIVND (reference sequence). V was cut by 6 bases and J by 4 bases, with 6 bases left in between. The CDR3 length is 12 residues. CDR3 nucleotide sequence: TGTGCCAGTAGCCCTATCACCGGGGAGCTGTTTTTT. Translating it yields CASSPITGELFF.

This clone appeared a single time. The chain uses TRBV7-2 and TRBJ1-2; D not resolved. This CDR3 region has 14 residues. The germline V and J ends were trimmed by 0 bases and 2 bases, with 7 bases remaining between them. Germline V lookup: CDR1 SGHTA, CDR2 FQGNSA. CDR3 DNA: TGTGCCAGCAGCTTAGCCGGGAGGAACTATGGCTACACCTTC. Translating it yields CASSLAGRNYGYTF.

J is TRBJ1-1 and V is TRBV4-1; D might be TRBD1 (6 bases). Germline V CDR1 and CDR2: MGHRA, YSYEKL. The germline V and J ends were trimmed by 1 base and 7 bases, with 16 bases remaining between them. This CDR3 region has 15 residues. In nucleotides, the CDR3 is TGCGCCAGCAGCCAAGGCCAGGGGAGAATGGGTGAAGCTTTCTTT. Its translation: CASSQGQGRMGEAFF.

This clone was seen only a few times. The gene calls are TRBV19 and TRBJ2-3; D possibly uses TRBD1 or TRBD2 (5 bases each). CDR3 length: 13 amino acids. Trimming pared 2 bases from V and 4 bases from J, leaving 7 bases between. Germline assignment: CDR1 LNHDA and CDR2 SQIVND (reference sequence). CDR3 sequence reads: CASSIRGADTQYF. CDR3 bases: TGTGCCAGTAGTATAAGGGGAGCAGATACGCAGTATTTT.

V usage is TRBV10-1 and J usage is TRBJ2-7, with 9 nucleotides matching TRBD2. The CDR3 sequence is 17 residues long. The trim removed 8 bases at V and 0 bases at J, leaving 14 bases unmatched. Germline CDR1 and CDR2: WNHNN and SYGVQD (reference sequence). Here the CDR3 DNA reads TGCGCCAGCCCTCGGGGACTAGCAGCGAACAGCTCCTACGAGCAGTACGTC. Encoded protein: CASPRGLAANSSYEQYV.

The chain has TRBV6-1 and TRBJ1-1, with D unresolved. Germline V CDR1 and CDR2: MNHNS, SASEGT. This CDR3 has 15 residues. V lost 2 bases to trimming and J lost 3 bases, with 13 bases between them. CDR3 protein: CASSERWVRDTEAFF. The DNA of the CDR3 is TGTGCCAGCAGTGAACGTTGGGTGAGAGACACTGAAGCTTTCTTT.